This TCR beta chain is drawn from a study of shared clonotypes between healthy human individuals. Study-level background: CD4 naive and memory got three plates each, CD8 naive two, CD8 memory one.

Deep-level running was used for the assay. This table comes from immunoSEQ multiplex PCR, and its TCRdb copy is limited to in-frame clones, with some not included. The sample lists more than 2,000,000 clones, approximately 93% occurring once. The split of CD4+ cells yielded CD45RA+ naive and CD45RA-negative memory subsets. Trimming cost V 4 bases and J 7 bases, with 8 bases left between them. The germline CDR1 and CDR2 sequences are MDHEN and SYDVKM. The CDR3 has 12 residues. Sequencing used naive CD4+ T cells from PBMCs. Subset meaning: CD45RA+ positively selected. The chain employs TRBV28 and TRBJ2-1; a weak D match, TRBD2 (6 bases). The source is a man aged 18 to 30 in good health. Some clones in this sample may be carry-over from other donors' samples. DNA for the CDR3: TGTGCCAGCAGTTCCCGGGAGAATGAGCAGTTCTTC. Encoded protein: CASSSRENEQFF.